A selection of T cell receptor beta chains follows, all from one sample in a study of graft-versus-host responses after intestinal transplantation. No cognate antigen is known for these TCRs. Here immunoSEQ multiplex PCR was the method, and the copy in TCRdb shows in-frame clones only, minus some. The data show about 130,000 clones, with 80% to 95% seen just once and 0.19% held by the top ten. Here the sequenced sample was unstimulated CD4+ T cells sorted from spleen or lymph node cells, taken before intestinal transplant. The receptors stem from a human donor who received an intestinal transplant. Both conserved end residues are part of each CDR3. Where a row states a size, it is once, few, many or the class of an expanded clone; other rows omit it.

-	TRBJ2-5	TRBV27	CASSFGSGLGVVEQYF
-	TRBJ2-1	TRBV10-2	CASRGQGANNEQFF
-	TRBJ2-3	TRBV5-4	CASSLPTSGSYDTQYF
-	-	TRBV6-5	CASRGAGGNYEQYF
-	TRBJ1-1	TRBV14	CASSQSLNTEAFF
-	-	TRBV19	CASSIEGYEQYF
-	TRBJ2-7	TRBV29-1	CSVRIAGAEQYF
-	TRBJ2-1	TRBV14	CASSPYPVLYNEQFF
-	TRBJ2-1	TRBV10-2	CASRVAGGPYNEQFF
-	TRBJ2-7	TRBV2	CASRQFYEQYF
-	TRBJ2-1	TRBV18	CASSPPGRNEQFF
-	TRBJ1-1	TRBV5-6	CASILAGASNTEAFF
-	TRBJ2-3	TRBV15	CATRRERTDTQYF
-	TRBJ2-7	TRBV19	CASSILGAYEQYF
-	TRBJ1-2	TRBV6-5	CATQGATYGYTF
-	TRBJ2-3	TRBV6-1	CASRGLAGVWDTQYF
few	TRBJ2-7	TRBV10-3	CAISALRETYEQYF
-	TRBJ1-4	TRBV28	CASSFFGYEKLFF
once	TRBJ2-1	TRBV5-4	CASSLGDRGSYNEQFF
once	TRBJ1-1	TRBV19	CASSIDLGGGTEAFF
-	TRBJ1-1	TRBV5-1	CASSLGSDTEAFF
-	TRBJ2-5	TRBV4-3	CASSPSGRAETQYF
-	TRBJ2-5	TRBV6-1	CASKGPKTQYF
-	TRBJ2-5	TRBV6-1	CASSRAGQETQYF